This T cell receptor (beta chain) is drawn from a study of shared clonotypes between healthy human individuals. Study findings and constraints: On the whole, naive subsets had larger estimated richness than memory subsets had. Some naive CD4 clonotypes, roughly 5%, turned up in common across a handful of donors.

Only in-frame clones appear in the TCRdb table, and some are missing; sequencing was by immunoSEQ multiplex PCR. The sample holds roughly 1 million clones, around 78% seen once. Adult donors, all healthy and HIV-negative, had no recent acute infections or vaccinations. It was into CD45RA+ naive and CD45RA-negative memory subsets that the CD4+ cells were split. Regarding this clone: Its antigen is unknown. Distinct nucleotide sequences in the sample also encode this CDR3.

CDR3 length: 12 residues. Germline V gives CDR1 LNHDA, CDR2 SQIVND (reference sequence). The V gene lost 6 bases and the J gene lost 4 bases, with 9 bases spanning the gap. The gene calls are TRBV19 and TRBJ1-2; D remains ambiguous. The clonotype originates from a man younger than 35 in good health. Some clones in this sample may be carry-over from other donors' samples. The sequenced material came from memory CD4+ T cells from PBMCs. Subset of the sample: CD45RA-negative fraction. The CDR3 loop reads CASSPLGYGYTF. The CDR3, as DNA: TGTGCCAGTAGCCCTTTGGGCTATGGCTACACCTTC. Full variable domain (outside the CDR3, taken from reference TRBV19 and TRBJ1-2): DGGITQSPKYLFRKEGQNVTLSCEQNLNHDAMYWYRQDPGQGLRLIYYSQIVNDFQKGDIAEGYSVSREKKESFPLTVTSAQKNPTAFYLCASSPLGYGYTFGSGTRLTVV.